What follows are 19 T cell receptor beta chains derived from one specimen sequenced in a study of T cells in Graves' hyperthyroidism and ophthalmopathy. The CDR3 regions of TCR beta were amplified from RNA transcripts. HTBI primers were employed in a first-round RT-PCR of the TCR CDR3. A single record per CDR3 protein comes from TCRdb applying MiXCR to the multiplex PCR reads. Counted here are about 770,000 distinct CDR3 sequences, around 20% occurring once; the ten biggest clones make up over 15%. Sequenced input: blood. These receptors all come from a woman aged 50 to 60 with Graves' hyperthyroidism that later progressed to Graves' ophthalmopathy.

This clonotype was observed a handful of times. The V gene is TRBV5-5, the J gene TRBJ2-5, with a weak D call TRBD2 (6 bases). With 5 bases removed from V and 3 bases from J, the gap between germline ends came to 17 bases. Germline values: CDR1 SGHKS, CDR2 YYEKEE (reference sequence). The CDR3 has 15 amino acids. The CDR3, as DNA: TGTGCCAGCAGGGAATCTAGCGCGAGGGAAGAGACCCAGTACTTC. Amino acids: CASRESSAREETQYF.

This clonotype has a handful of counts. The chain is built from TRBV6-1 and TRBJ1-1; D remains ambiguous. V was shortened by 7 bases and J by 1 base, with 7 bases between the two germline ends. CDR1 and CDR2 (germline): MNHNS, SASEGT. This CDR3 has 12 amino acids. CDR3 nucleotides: TGTGCCAGCATCGAGGGGAACACTGAAGCTTTCTTT. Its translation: CASIEGNTEAFF.

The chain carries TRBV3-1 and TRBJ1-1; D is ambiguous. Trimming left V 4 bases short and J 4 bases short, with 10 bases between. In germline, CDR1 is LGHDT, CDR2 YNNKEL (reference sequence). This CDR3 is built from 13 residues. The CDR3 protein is CASSRDGPTEAFF. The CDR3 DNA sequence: TGTGCCAGCAGCCGAGACGGACCCACTGAAGCTTTCTTT.

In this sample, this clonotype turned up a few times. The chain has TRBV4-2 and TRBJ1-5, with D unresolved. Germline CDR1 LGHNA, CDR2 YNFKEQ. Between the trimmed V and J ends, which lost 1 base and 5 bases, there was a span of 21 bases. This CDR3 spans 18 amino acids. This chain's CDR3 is CASSQGSTLTAAYQPQHF. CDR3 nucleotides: TGTGCCAGCAGCCAAGGTTCAACCCTCACGGCAGCCTATCAGCCCCAGCATTTT.

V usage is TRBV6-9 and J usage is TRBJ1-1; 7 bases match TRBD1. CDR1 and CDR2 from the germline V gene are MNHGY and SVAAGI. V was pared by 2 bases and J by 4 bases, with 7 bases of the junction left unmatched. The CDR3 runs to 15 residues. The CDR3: CASSYEGARGTEAFF. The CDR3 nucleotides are TGTGCCAGCAGTTATGAGGGGGCGCGCGGCACTGAAGCTTTCTTT.

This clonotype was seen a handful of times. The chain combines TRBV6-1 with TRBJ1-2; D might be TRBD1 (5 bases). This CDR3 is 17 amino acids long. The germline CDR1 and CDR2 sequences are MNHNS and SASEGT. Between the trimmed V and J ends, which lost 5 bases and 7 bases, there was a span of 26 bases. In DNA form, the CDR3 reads TGTGCCAGCAGTAAACCTCGGACGGGAAACCTGGGGGGTGGCTACACCTTC. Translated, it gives CASSKPRTGNLGGGYTF.

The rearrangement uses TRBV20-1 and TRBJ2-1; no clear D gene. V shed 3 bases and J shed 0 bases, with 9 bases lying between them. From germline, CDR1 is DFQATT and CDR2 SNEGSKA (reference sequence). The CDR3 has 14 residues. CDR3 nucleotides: TGCAGTGCTAGGCAGGAAAGCTCCTACAATGAGCAGTTCTTC. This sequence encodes CSARQESSYNEQFF.

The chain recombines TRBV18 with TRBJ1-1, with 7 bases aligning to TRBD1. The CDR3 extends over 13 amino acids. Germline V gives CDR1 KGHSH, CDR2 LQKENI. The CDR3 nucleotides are TGTGTCATTAACAGGGGCCCGAACACTGAAGCTTTCTTT. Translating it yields CVINRGPNTEAFF.

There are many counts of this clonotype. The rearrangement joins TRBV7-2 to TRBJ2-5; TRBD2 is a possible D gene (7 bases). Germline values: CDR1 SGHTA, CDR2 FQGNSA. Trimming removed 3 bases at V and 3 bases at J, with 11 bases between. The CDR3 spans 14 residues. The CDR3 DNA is TGTGCCAGCAGCTTTCAAGGGGGGGAAGAGACCCAGTACTTC. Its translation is CASSFQGGEETQYF.

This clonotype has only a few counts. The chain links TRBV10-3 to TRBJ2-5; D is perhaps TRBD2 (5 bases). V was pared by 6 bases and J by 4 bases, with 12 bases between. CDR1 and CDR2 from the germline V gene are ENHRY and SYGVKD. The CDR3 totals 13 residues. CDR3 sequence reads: CAIRRILGETQYF. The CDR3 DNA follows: TGTGCCATCAGACGAATACTAGGAGAGACCCAGTACTTC.

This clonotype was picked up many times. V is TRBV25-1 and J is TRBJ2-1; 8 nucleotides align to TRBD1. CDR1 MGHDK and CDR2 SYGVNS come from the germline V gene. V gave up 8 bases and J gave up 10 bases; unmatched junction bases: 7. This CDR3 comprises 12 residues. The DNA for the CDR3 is TGTGCCAGCGGACAGGGTCGGGAAGAGCAGTTCTTC. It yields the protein CASGQGREEQFF.

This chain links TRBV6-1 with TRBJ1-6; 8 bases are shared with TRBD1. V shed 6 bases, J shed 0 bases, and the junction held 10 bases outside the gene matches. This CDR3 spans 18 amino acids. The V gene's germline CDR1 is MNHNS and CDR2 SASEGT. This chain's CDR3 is CASSLGQGPSSYNSPLHF. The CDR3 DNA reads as TGTGCCAGCAGCCTAGGACAGGGTCCGAGCTCCTATAATTCACCCCTCCACTTT.

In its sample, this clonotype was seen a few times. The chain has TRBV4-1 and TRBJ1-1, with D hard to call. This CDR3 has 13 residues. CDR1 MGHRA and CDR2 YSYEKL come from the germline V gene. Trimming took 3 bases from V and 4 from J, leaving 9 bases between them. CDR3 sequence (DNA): TGCGCCAGCAGCCACGGTGAACGCACTGAAGCTTTCTTT. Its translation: CASSHGERTEAFF.

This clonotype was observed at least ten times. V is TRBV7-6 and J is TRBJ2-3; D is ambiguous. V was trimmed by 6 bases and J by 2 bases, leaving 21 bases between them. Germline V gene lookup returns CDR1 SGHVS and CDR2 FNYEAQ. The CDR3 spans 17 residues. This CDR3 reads CASRSAPPQSATDTQYF. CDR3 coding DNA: TGTGCCAGCAGATCCGCCCCCCCGCAAAGTGCCACAGATACGCAGTATTTT.

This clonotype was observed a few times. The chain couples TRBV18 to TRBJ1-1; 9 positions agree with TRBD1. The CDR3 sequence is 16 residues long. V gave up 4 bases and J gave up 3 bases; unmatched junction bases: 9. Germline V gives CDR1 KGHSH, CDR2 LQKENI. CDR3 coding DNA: TGTGCCAGCTCACTCCGACAGGGGGAAGAGTACACTGAAGCTTTCTTT. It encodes CASSLRQGEEYTEAFF.

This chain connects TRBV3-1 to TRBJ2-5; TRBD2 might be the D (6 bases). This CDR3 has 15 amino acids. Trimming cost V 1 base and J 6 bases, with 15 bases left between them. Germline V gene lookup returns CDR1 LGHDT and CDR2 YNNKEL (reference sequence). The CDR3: CASSQGPGVGKTQYF. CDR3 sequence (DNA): TGTGCCAGCAGCCAAGGACCGGGAGTTGGGAAGACCCAGTACTTC.

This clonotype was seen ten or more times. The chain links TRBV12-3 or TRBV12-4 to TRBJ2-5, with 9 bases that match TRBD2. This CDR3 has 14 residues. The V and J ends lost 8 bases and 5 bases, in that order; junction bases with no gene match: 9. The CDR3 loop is CASRASGEGETQYF. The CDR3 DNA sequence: TGTGCCAGCCGTGCTAGCGGGGAGGGGGAGACCCAGTACTTC.

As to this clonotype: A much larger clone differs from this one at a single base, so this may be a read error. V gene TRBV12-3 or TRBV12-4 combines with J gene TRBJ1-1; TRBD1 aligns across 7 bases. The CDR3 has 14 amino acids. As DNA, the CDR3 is TGTGCCAGCAGTTTACCAACAGGGGTCTCTGAAGCTTCCTTT. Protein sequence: CASSLPTGVSEASF.

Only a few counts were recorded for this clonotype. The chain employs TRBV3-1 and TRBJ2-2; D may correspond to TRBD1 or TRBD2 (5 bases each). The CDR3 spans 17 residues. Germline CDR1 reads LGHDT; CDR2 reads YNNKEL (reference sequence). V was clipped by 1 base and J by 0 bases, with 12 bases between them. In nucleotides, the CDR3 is TGTGCCAGCAGCCAAGTTAAGCGGACAACGAACACCGGGGAGCTGTTTTTT. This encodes CASSQVKRTTNTGELFF.